This T cell receptor beta chain was identified during a study of T cell responses to AZD1222 COVID-19 vaccine. Findings and caveats of the study: With dominance at 160-218 and 743-854, vaccine-associated CD4 TCRs spanned spike.

Method: immunoSEQ multiplex PCR; TCRdb's copy keeps in-frame clones and lacks some. Of fewer than 95,000 clones in the sample, 75% to 90% were seen once. With V trimmed by 4 bases and J by 13 bases, 6 bases remained unmatched. This CDR3 is 13 amino acids long. CDR1 LNHDA and CDR2 SQIVND come from the germline V gene (reference sequence). Details on this clone: Its specificity is not known.

Sequencing was performed on peripheral blood, taken on day 0 of AZD1222 vaccination. The source is an adult in good health. V usage is TRBV19 and J usage is TRBJ2-1; 11 bases align to TRBD2. CDR3 nucleotides: TGTGCCAGTAGTACCGGGACTAGCGGCTCCCAGTTCTTC. Residues: CASSTGTSGSQFF.